Listed here are 22 T cell receptor beta chains from one sample, sequenced in a study of spatial heterogeneity in lung cancer. TCRdb passed the 5' RACE reads through MiXCR, listing each CDR3 protein once. The data show about 25,000 distinct CDR3 sequences, over 6% seen once. This sample's time point: sample taken at primary tumor resection. The material was PBMCs, obtained at surgery. These receptors all come from a male donor with early-stage non-small cell lung cancer.

This clonotype appeared a few times. The rearrangement uses TRBV9 and TRBJ2-3; D possibly matches TRBD1 or TRBD2 (5 bases each). The V end lost 0 bases, the J end lost 6 bases, and 8 bases lay between the germline ends. CDR1 is SGDLS, CDR2 YYNGEE, per germline. This CDR3 contains 13 residues. CDR3 protein: CASSVVWGDTQYF. Written as DNA, the CDR3 is TGTGCCAGCAGCGTAGTGTGGGGGGATACGCAGTATTTT.

This clonotype was found many times. The rearrangement links TRBV5-1 to TRBJ2-3; D may be TRBD1 (5 bases). Trimming stripped 0 bases from V and 5 bases from J, with 16 bases between. In germline, CDR1 is SGHRS, CDR2 YFSETQ. The CDR3 sequence is 16 residues long. The chain's CDR3 is CASSLGSRVLRDTQYF. In DNA, the CDR3 is TGCGCCAGCAGCTTGGGATCCAGGGTCCTACGAGATACGCAGTATTTT.

At least ten counts were recorded for this clonotype. The genes are TRBV9 and TRBJ1-2; D possibly corresponds to TRBD1 (6 bases). This CDR3 contains 15 residues. V lost 0 bases, J lost 4 bases, and 13 bases lay in between. Germline assignment: CDR1 SGDLS and CDR2 YYNGEE. CDR3 nucleotide sequence: TGTGCCAGCAGCGTAGATGGGGGGCCCAGCTATGGCTACACCTTC. This translates into CASSVDGGPSYGYTF.

This clonotype was counted at least ten times. CDR3 bases: TGTGCCAGCAGTGGTGGCACAGCTAACTATGGCTACACCTTC. This encodes CASSGGTANYGYTF. The genes are TRBV2 and TRBJ1-2; no reliable D call. V dropped 4 bases and J dropped 0 bases, with 9 bases sitting between them. Germline-derived CDR1 and CDR2 are SNHLY and FYNNEI. This CDR3 comprises 14 residues.

This clonotype came up many times. This rearrangement joins TRBV5-1 to TRBJ2-2; D gene unclear. Trimming left V 1 base short and J 1 base short, with 5 bases between. Germline V gives CDR1 SGHRS, CDR2 YFSETQ. The CDR3 spans 14 residues. This CDR3 reads CASSLKGNTGELFF. CDR3 sequence (DNA): TGCGCCAGCAGCTTGAAGGGGAACACCGGGGAGCTGTTTTTT.

This chain uses TRBV20-1 with TRBJ1-6; possibly TRBD1 for D (6 bases). The CDR3 covers 14 residues. Trimming took off 1 base at V and 11 bases at J, with 15 bases between the two ends. Germline V gene lookup returns CDR1 DFQATT and CDR2 SNEGSKA (reference sequence). Here the CDR3 reads CSARGGSGEPPLHF. The CDR3 nucleotides read TGCAGTGCTAGAGGGGGATCAGGGGAGCCACCCCTCCACTTT.

This clonotype was detected ten times or more. The chain carries TRBV12-5 and TRBJ2-5, with 9 positions matching TRBD1. V dropped 5 bases and J dropped 2; count of bases not matched to a gene: 9. The V gene's germline CDR1 is LGHNT and CDR2 FRNRAP. This CDR3 is 16 amino acids long. The CDR3 nucleotides are TGTGCTAGTGGTGGCGGACAGGGGTCCTTTCAAGAGACCCAGTACTTC. Its translation is CASGGGQGSFQETQYF.

This clonotype was observed a handful of times. This sequence joins TRBV20-1 and TRBJ1-4; the D gene is possibly TRBD1 (5 bases). V was clipped by 1 base and J by 10 bases, with 13 bases between them. Per the germline V gene, CDR1 is DFQATT and CDR2 is SNEGSKA (reference sequence). The CDR3 sequence is 13 residues long. The CDR3: CSARVARDGKLFF. CDR3 in DNA: TGCAGTGCTAGAGTCGCCCGGGACGGAAAACTGTTTTTT.

The J gene is TRBJ2-7, the V gene TRBV7-9, with TRBD2 as a possible D gene (6 bases). The V end was cut by 4 bases, the J end by 1 base, with 17 bases between. CDR3 length equals 16 residues. Per germline, CDR1 SEHNR and CDR2 FQNEAQ (reference sequence). In nucleotides, the CDR3 is TGTGCCAGCAGCTGGTCCCCCGGGACTGGTTCCTACGAGCAGTACTTC. This encodes CASSWSPGTGSYEQYF. The full variable domain, completed using reference TRBV7-9 and TRBJ2-7, is DTGVSQNPRHKITKRGQNVTFRCDPISEHNRLYWYRQTLGQGPEFLTYFQNEAQLEKSRLLSDRFSAERPKGSFSTLEIQRTEQGDSAMYLCASSWSPGTGSYEQYFGPGTRLTVT.

J is TRBJ2-1 and V is TRBV3-1; D gene uncertain. The CDR3 consists of 13 residues. V was cut by 0 bases and J by 12 bases, with 12 bases left in between. Germline loops: CDR1 LGHDT, CDR2 YNNKEL (reference sequence). CDR3 bases: TGTGCCAGCAGCCAAGATCGACGCGATCTGCAGTTCTTC. Protein product: CASSQDRRDLQFF.

The sample holds many counts of this clonotype. The J gene is TRBJ1-1, the V gene TRBV27; D unclear. Trimming took off 5 bases at V and 7 bases at J, with 8 bases between the two ends. Germline loops: CDR1 MNHEY, CDR2 SMNVEV (reference sequence). This CDR3 is 11 amino acids long. The CDR3 bases are TGTGCCAGCAGTCAAGGCAGTGAAGCTTTCTTT. Protein: CASSQGSEAFF.

This clonotype came up many times. The chain joins TRBV6-2 or TRBV6-3 to TRBJ2-1; possible D gene TRBD1, 6 bases. The germline V gene has CDR1 MNHEY and CDR2 SVGEGT. Between the trimmed V and J ends, which lost 7 bases and 2 bases, there was a span of 12 bases. There are 14 residues in the CDR3. The CDR3 loop is CASTLDRPYNEQFF. The CDR3 nucleotides are TGTGCCAGCACCCTGGACAGACCCTACAATGAGCAGTTCTTC.

V usage is TRBV19 and J usage is TRBJ2-1, with 9 bases that match TRBD2. Germline loops: CDR1 LNHDA, CDR2 SQIVND (reference sequence). Losses at the gene ends were 7 bases for V and 9 bases for J; bases not matched to a gene: 10. The CDR3 is 14 residues long. The CDR3 bases are TGTGCCAGTACCCCCCTAGCGGGAACCCCTGAGCAGTTCTTC. Its translation: CASTPLAGTPEQFF. Supplemented by reference TRBV19 and TRBJ2-1, the full variable domain reads DGGITQSPKYLFRKEGQNVTLSCEQNLNHDAMYWYRQDPGQGLRLIYYSQIVNDFQKGDIAEGYSVSREKKESFPLTVTSAQKNPTAFYLCASTPLAGTPEQFFGPGTRLTVL.

This chain joins TRBV4-1 and TRBJ2-3; no clear D. Germline V CDR1 and CDR2: MGHRA, YSYEKL. This CDR3 has 15 residues. Deletions cut 4 bases from V and 2 bases from J, with 13 bases between. CDR3 residues: CASSLGPIATDTQYF. In DNA, the CDR3 is TGCGCCAGCAGCCTTGGGCCCATCGCCACAGATACGCAGTATTTT.

This clonotype has a count of ten or more. The chain combines TRBV10-3 with TRBJ1-3; TRBD1 aligns across 8 bases. V lost 2 bases, J lost 2 bases, and 2 bases stayed unmatched. Germline CDR1 reads ENHRY; CDR2 reads SYGVKD. The length of the CDR3 is 15 residues. The CDR3 is CAISEPRGPGNTIYF. The CDR3 DNA sequence: TGTGCCATCAGTGAGCCCAGGGGGCCTGGAAACACCATATATTTT.

This clonotype has at least ten counts. The chain is built from TRBV11-2 and TRBJ2-5; D is uncertain. From germline, CDR1 is SGHAT and CDR2 FQNNGV. This CDR3 contains 13 residues. Trimming removed 7 bases at V and 4 bases at J, with 13 bases between. The CDR3 loop reads CASTIEVGETQYF. CDR3 in DNA: TGTGCCAGCACCATTGAGGTCGGAGAGACCCAGTACTTC.

The V gene is TRBV5-4, the J gene TRBJ2-5; 12 bases are shared with TRBD1. This CDR3 contains 17 residues. CDR1 and CDR2 from the germline V gene are SGHNT and YYREEE (reference sequence). Unmatched junction bases numbered 14, after V lost 2 bases and J lost 9 bases. CDR3 sequence: CASSLPSGDRGQNAQYF. The CDR3 DNA follows: TGTGCCAGCAGCTTACCGTCGGGGGACAGGGGGCAGAATGCCCAGTACTTC.

This clonotype was found many times. The genes are TRBV7-9 and TRBJ1-1; D gene uncertain. The CDR3 has 14 residues. CDR1 is SEHNR and CDR2 is FQNEAQ in the germline V gene (reference sequence). Trimming took off 4 bases at V and 7 bases at J, with 16 bases between the two ends. CDR3: CASSSSDVLGEAFF. CDR3 coding DNA: TGTGCCAGCAGCTCATCGGATGTACTGGGTGAAGCTTTCTTT.

By share of the sample, this clonotype is medium-sized (0.01 to 0.1%). The chain couples TRBV10-3 to TRBJ1-2; D call uncertain. The germline V and J ends were trimmed by 3 bases and 6 bases, with 8 bases remaining between them. The germline V gene encodes CDR1 ENHRY and CDR2 SYGVKD. CDR3 length: 12 residues. The CDR3 coding sequence is TGTGCCATCAGTGAACGTAGAGATGGCTACACCTTC. Its protein is CAISERRDGYTF.

This clonotype appeared many times. This rearrangement joins TRBV20-1 to TRBJ2-1, with a tentative D call TRBD1 (5 bases). Germline V gives CDR1 DFQATT, CDR2 SNEGSKA (reference sequence). The V and J ends lost 3 bases and 8 bases respectively, with 20 bases between them. The CDR3 loop spans 15 amino acids. In DNA form, the CDR3 reads TGCAGTGCTAGTCAGGGCAGGGTAGGGCCCGATGAGCAGTTCTTC. This codes for CSASQGRVGPDEQFF.

This clonotype came up many times. The chain carries TRBV9 and TRBJ1-1, with 9 bases lining up with TRBD1. The junction had 9 bases not matched to a gene; V was cut back by 2 bases and J by 1 base. This CDR3 contains 17 residues. Germline V lookup: CDR1 SGDLS, CDR2 YYNGEE. DNA for the CDR3: TGTGCCAGCAGCGTCTACAGGGGGCATAGAGGGAACACTGAAGCTTTCTTT. The encoded protein is CASSVYRGHRGNTEAFF.

This clonotype was detected many times. V and J are TRBV20-1 and TRBJ1-6; 8 bases agree with TRBD1. The CDR3 length is 15 residues. Germline CDR1 is DFQATT and CDR2 is SNEGSKA (reference sequence). J lost 7 bases, V lost 3 bases, and 8 bases had no gene match. CDR3 DNA: TGCAGTGCTAGGGCAGGGGGCACGTGGAATTCACCCCTCCACTTT. Protein product: CSARAGGTWNSPLHF.